The 12 T cell receptor beta chains listed next were all sequenced from one sample in a study of cytomegalovirus exposure and HLA in healthy donors. PCR used 60 Vbeta primers and 13 Jbeta primers. The assay was immunoSEQ multiplex PCR, and TCRdb's table has in-frame clones only and misses some. The sample contains some 150,000 clones, approximately 80% of which appear only once. The source material was PBMCs. These receptors originate from a woman between 18 and 29 years old in good health and CMV-seronegative.

The rearrangement joins TRBV5-4 to TRBJ1-4; weak D call: TRBD1 (5 bases). V shed 1 base and J shed 2 bases, with 9 bases lying between them. CDR3 size: 15 residues. From germline, CDR1 is SGHNT and CDR2 YYREEE (reference sequence). CDR3 DNA sequence: TGTGCCAGCAGCTTGTTAGGGGATACTAATGAAAAACTGTTTTTT. Translated, it gives CASSLLGDTNEKLFF. Full variable domain (remainder filled in from reference TRBV5-4 and TRBJ1-4): ETGVTQSPTHLIKTRGQQVTLRCSSQSGHNTVSWYQQALGQGPQFIFQYYREEENGRGNFPPRFSGLQFPNYSSELNVNALELDDSALYLCASSLLGDTNEKLFFGSGTQLSVL.

The V gene is TRBV27, the J gene TRBJ1-5; D not resolved. The germline V gene has CDR1 MNHEY and CDR2 SMNVEV (reference sequence). V was shortened by 2 bases and J by 0 bases, with 8 bases between the two germline ends. The CDR3 has 15 residues. Here the CDR3 reads CASSLRQNSNQPQHF. In nucleotides, the CDR3 is TGTGCCAGCAGTTTAAGACAAAATAGCAATCAGCCCCAGCATTTT.

V is TRBV6-6 and J is TRBJ2-7; TRBD1 might be the D (5 bases). Germline V CDR1 and CDR2: MNHNY, SVGAGI (reference sequence). The CDR3 consists of 13 residues. Trimming left V 2 bases short and J 3 bases short, with 8 bases between. The CDR3 sequence is CASSYDRFYEQYF. Written as DNA, the CDR3 is TGTGCCAGCAGTTACGACAGATTCTACGAGCAGTACTTC.

The rearrangement links TRBV9 to TRBJ2-6, with D hard to call. The CDR3 loop spans 14 amino acids. Between the trimmed V and J ends, which lost 7 bases and 2 bases, there was a span of 10 bases. CDR1 is SGDLS, CDR2 YYNGEE, per germline. The CDR3: CASRLAPGANVLTF. In nucleotides, the CDR3 is TGTGCCAGCCGACTTGCCCCTGGGGCCAACGTCCTGACTTTC.

The rearrangement joins TRBV15 to TRBJ2-7, with TRBD1 identical over 10 bases. V was clipped by 5 bases and J by 3 bases; unmatched bases: 7. The germline V gene encodes CDR1 LNHNV and CDR2 YYDKDF (reference sequence). The CDR3 has 15 residues. The chain's CDR3 is CATSAKTGGSYEQYF. CDR3 bases: TGTGCCACCAGCGCAAAGACAGGGGGCAGCTACGAGCAGTACTTC.

The V and J genes are TRBV10-2 and TRBJ2-7, with TRBD2 matching over 7 bases. The V gene end was trimmed by 4 bases and the J gene end by 0 bases; junction bases not matched to a gene: 3. Germline V lookup: CDR1 WSHSY, CDR2 SAAADI. This CDR3 spans 14 amino acids. For the CDR3, the DNA is TGCGCCAGCAGTGGGCGGGAGAGCTCCTACGAGCAGTACTTC. Translating it yields CASSGRESSYEQYF.

This rearrangement joins TRBV19 to TRBJ1-5; 7 bases agree with TRBD1. The CDR3 runs to 15 residues. CDR1 is LNHDA, CDR2 SQIVND, per germline (reference sequence). The trim removed 3 bases at V and 4 bases at J, leaving 6 bases unmatched. The CDR3 loop reads CASSIRQGRNQPQHF. For the CDR3, the DNA is TGTGCCAGTAGTATCCGACAGGGCCGGAATCAGCCCCAGCATTTT.

There are a few counts of this clone. This sequence joins TRBV25-1 and TRBJ1-4, with 8 bases identical to TRBD1. CDR3 length equals 15 residues. After removal of 5 bases from V and 3 bases from J, the junction contained 5 bases not matched to a gene. CDR1 is MGHDK, CDR2 SYGVNS, per germline. CDR3: CASSQETGANEKLFF. The CDR3 DNA is TGTGCCAGCAGTCAAGAGACAGGGGCTAATGAAAAACTGTTTTTT.

V is TRBV18 and J is TRBJ1-2, with D unclear. Trimming removed 5 bases at V and 6 bases at J, with 13 bases between. This CDR3 comprises 13 residues. Germline V gene data show CDR1 as KGHSH and CDR2 as LQKENI. In nucleotides, the CDR3 is TGTGCCAGCTCAGCGGGCCCTCGGGATGGCTACACCTTC. Translated: CASSAGPRDGYTF.

The chain recombines TRBV11-2 with TRBJ2-2; D is uncertain. The CDR3 covers 15 residues. Germline CDR1 and CDR2: SGHAT and FQNNGV. V shed 2 bases and J shed 0 bases, with 7 bases lying between them. The CDR3: CASSLSGSNTGELFF. As DNA, the CDR3 is TGTGCCAGCAGCTTATCGGGTTCGAACACCGGGGAGCTGTTTTTT.

This clone was counted a single time. This chain connects TRBV7-8 to TRBJ1-1, with D possibly being TRBD1 (6 bases). CDR1 is SGHVS and CDR2 is FQNEAQ in the germline V gene. V gave up 5 bases and J gave up 7 bases, with 23 bases separating them. This CDR3 region has 16 residues. The chain's CDR3 is CASSPSRLGWTDEAFF. CDR3 nucleotides: TGTGCCAGCAGCCCTTCCAGGTTGGGGTGGACAGATGAAGCTTTCTTT.

The chain employs TRBV6-1 and TRBJ1-2; the D gene is possibly TRBD1 (5 bases). The CDR3 consists of 13 residues. Trimming took off 9 bases at V and 3 bases at J, with 14 bases between the two ends. Germline V gives CDR1 MNHNS, CDR2 SASEGT. The CDR3 reads CASKEAGYYGYTF. CDR3 coding DNA: TGTGCCAGTAAAGAAGCAGGGTACTATGGCTACACCTTC.